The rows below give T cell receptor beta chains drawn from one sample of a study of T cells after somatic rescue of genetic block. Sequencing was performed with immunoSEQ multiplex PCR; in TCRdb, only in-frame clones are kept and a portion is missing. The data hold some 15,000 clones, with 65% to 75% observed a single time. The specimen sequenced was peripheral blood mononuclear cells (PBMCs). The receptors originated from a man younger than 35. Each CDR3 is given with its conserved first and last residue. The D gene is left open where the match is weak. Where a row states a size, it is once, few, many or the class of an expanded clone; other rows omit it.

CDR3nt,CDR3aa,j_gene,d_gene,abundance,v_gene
TGCGCCAGCAGCCAAGATAGGGAGACCCAGTACTTC,CASSQDRETQYF,TRBJ2-5,.,.,TRBV4-1
TGTGCCTGGAGCAGGACAGGGGGTGCAGATACGCAGTATTTT,CAWSRTGGADTQYF,TRBJ2-3,TRBD1,few,TRBV30
TGTGCCAGCAGCTTCAACGGCGCGAACACCGGGGAGCTGTTTTTT,CASSFNGANTGELFF,TRBJ2-2,.,.,TRBV7-9
TGTGCCAGCAGCTTTACAGGGAAAGAGACCCAGTACTTC,CASSFTGKETQYF,TRBJ2-5,.,.,TRBV6-6
TGTGCCAGCAGGGGAATGGCGGGGGGGCGATACAATGAGCAGTTCTTC,CASRGMAGGRYNEQFF,TRBJ2-1,TRBD2,once,TRBV28
TGTGCCAGCAGCTTAGGGGATCCTAATTCACCCCTCCACTTT,CASSLGDPNSPLHF,TRBJ1-6,.,.,TRBV7-9
TGTGCCAGTAGTATAGTAGGGACCCTTGGCTACACCTTC,CASSIVGTLGYTF,TRBJ1-2,.,few,TRBV19
TGTGCCATCAAAGGGGCCGTAGGACTCTCCTACAATGAGCAGTTCTTC,CAIKGAVGLSYNEQFF,TRBJ2-1,.,.,TRBV10-3
TGTGCCAGTAGTATTCCCCCCTCACAGGGACCCTATGGCTACACCTTC,CASSIPPSQGPYGYTF,TRBJ1-2,.,.,TRBV19
TGTGCCAGCAGTCGACTAGCGGGAGTATACGAGCAGTTCTTC,CASSRLAGVYEQFF,TRBJ2-1,TRBD2,.,TRBV28
TGTGCCAGCTCATCGCTTTTCCCGGGACAACTAATTAGCTCCTACGAGCAGTACTTC,CASSSLFPGQLISSYEQYF,TRBJ2-7,.,.,TRBV18
TGTGCCATCAGTGAGTCGGGTGCTAGCAATCAGCCCCAGCATTTT,CAISESGASNQPQHF,TRBJ1-5,.,.,TRBV10-3
TGTGCCAGCTCACCTTCGTACCAAGAGACCCAGTACTTC,CASSPSYQETQYF,TRBJ2-5,.,.,TRBV18
TGTGCCAGCAGCTTGGCCCAAGGGAACACTGAAGCTTTCTTT,CASSLAQGNTEAFF,TRBJ1-1,.,.,TRBV11-3
TGTGCCAGCAGCTTGGGTGGGGTGGCACGATATGGCTACACCTTC,CASSLGGVARYGYTF,TRBJ1-2,.,.,TRBV11-2
TGCGCCAGCAGCCAAGTCAAATTAGCGGGAGGAACAGATACGCAGTATTTT,CASSQVKLAGGTDTQYF,TRBJ2-3,TRBD2,.,TRBV4-1
TGTGCCAGACCTTGGGACAGAACTTTCTACGAGCAGTACTTC,CARPWDRTFYEQYF,TRBJ2-7,TRBD1,.,TRBV19
TGCGCCAGCAGCCTTACTAGCGGACCGGATACGCAGTATTTT,CASSLTSGPDTQYF,TRBJ2-3,TRBD2,.,TRBV5-1
TGTGCCAGCTCACCCCAACGACAGGGGACCGGGGCCAACGTCCTGACTTTC,CASSPQRQGTGANVLTF,TRBJ2-6,TRBD1,.,TRBV18
TGTGCCAGCAGCTTAGCAGGTCTTGGACAGAACTCCTACGAGCAGTACTTC,CASSLAGLGQNSYEQYF,TRBJ2-7,.,.,TRBV7-9